The next 21 T cell receptor beta chains were all read from a single sample in a study of T-cell reconstitution after alpha-beta-depleted transplantation in children. A TCRbeta library incorporating unique molecular identifiers was prepared. One entry per CDR3 protein, called by TCRdb with MiXCR from the PCR reads. The profile shows over 80,000 distinct CDR3 sequences, 20% to 30% of them singletons. The input for sequencing was PBMCs, taken before TCRalphabeta/CD19-depleted stem cell transplant. The receptors originated from a boy aged 2-9 years with acute lymphoblastic leukemia, due to receive a stem cell transplant.

DNA of the CDR3: TGCGCCAGCAGTAATGTCGTCGGGTTGGCTGGCTACACCTTC. This translates into CASSNVVGLAGYTF. The J gene is TRBJ1-2, the V gene TRBV5-1; D is undetermined. The CDR3 sequence is 14 residues long. The germline V gene has CDR1 SGHRS and CDR2 YFSETQ. Trimming pared 5 bases from V and 7 bases from J, leaving 18 bases between.

This clonotype has just a few counts. The CDR3: CASSLGTINSPLHF. Here the CDR3 DNA reads TGTGCCAGCAGTTTAGGGACGATCAATTCACCCCTCCACTTT. The chain uses TRBV27 and TRBJ1-6; D perhaps matches TRBD1 (5 bases). This CDR3 has 14 amino acids. The V gene's germline CDR1 is MNHEY and CDR2 SMNVEV (reference sequence). V lost 2 bases and J lost 7, with 9 bases in between.

The rearrangement links TRBV20-1 to TRBJ2-5; a weak D match, TRBD2 (6 bases). The CDR3 spans 13 residues. Germline CDR1 and CDR2: DFQATT and SNEGSKA (reference sequence). V was clipped by 5 bases and J by 5 bases, with 15 bases between them. CDR3 sequence reads: CSAAGTAPETQYF. The CDR3 coding sequence is TGCAGTGCTGCCGGGACTGCTCCCGAGACCCAGTACTTC.

This chain links TRBV5-1 with TRBJ2-4; D remains unclear. This CDR3 comprises 17 residues. The germline gives CDR1 SGHRS, CDR2 YFSETQ. The V end was cut by 2 bases, the J end by 0 bases, with 15 bases between. In DNA, the CDR3 is TGCGCCAGCAGCTTACCGGGCCGAGACCTAGCCAAAAACATTCAGTACTTC. Protein product: CASSLPGRDLAKNIQYF.

This clonotype was counted a few times. The genes are TRBV5-1 and TRBJ1-1; TRBD1 matches 7 bases. CDR1 and CDR2 (germline): SGHRS, YFSETQ. The CDR3 length is 17 residues. Trimming cost V 0 bases and J 0 bases; bases outside gene matches: 8. CDR3 nucleotides: TGCGCCAGCAGCTTGGTAGGGACAGCTAATATGAACACTGAAGCTTTCTTT. Protein: CASSLVGTANMNTEAFF.

CDR3 in amino acids: CASNRGTEAFF. CDR3 nucleotides: TGTGCCAGCAACAGGGGGACTGAAGCTTTCTTT. The chain recombines TRBV27 with TRBJ1-1; 8 bases are a match to TRBD1. V lost 7 bases to trimming and J lost 5 bases; unmatched junction nucleotides: 0. CDR1 MNHEY and CDR2 SMNVEV come from the germline V gene (reference sequence). This CDR3 has 11 residues.

CDR3 protein: CASSLGGGATLPGELFF. CDR3 nucleotide sequence: TGTGCCAGCAGTTTGGGCGGAGGGGCCACCTTGCCCGGGGAGCTGTTTTTT. V and J are TRBV12-3 or TRBV12-4 and TRBJ2-2; a possible D gene is TRBD2 (6 bases). The CDR3 contains 17 residues. The V end was cut by 3 bases, the J end by 6 bases, with 20 bases between.

This sequence joins TRBV12-3 or TRBV12-4 and TRBJ2-3, with D maybe TRBD2 (6 bases). V was shortened by 6 bases and J by 5 bases, with 18 bases between the two germline ends. CDR3 size: 15 residues. The CDR3, as DNA: TGTGCCAGCAGGCCTAAAGACGGGCGGGGAGATACGCAGTATTTT. Amino acid sequence: CASRPKDGRGDTQYF.

A few counts support this clonotype. The chain joins TRBV28 to TRBJ1-5; no firm D call. In germline, CDR1 is MDHEN, CDR2 SYDVKM. The CDR3 runs 15 residues. V was trimmed by 2 bases and J by 2 bases, leaving 10 bases between them. CDR3: CASSLGQKGNQPQHF. The DNA for the CDR3 is TGTGCCAGCAGTTTAGGGCAGAAGGGCAATCAGCCCCAGCATTTT.

This clonotype was observed a few times. The gene calls are TRBV28 and TRBJ2-7; TRBD1 matches at 7 bases. V gave up 6 bases and J gave up 6 bases; unmatched junction bases: 14. The V gene's germline CDR1 is MDHEN and CDR2 SYDVKM. The CDR3 contains 15 residues. The CDR3, as DNA: TGTGCCAGCAGGCCTCCGGGACAGCCTTGGGGCGAGCAGTACTTC. This codes for CASRPPGQPWGEQYF.

This clonotype was seen a few times. This rearrangement joins TRBV24-1 to TRBJ2-1, with TRBD2 identical over 7 bases. V shed 6 bases, J shed 6 bases, and the junction held 13 bases outside the gene matches. Germline CDR1 reads KGHDR; CDR2 reads SFDVKD. This CDR3 contains 16 residues. The CDR3 loop is CATSKPSGGFGNEQFF. The CDR3 DNA reads TGTGCCACCAGTAAGCCTAGCGGAGGATTCGGCAATGAGCAGTTCTTC.

The chain carries TRBV20-1 and TRBJ2-5; tentative D call: TRBD2 (5 bases). CDR3 length: 14 amino acids. Trimming cost V 8 bases and J 7 bases, with 23 bases left between them. The germline CDR1 and CDR2 sequences are DFQATT and SNEGSKA (reference sequence). CDR3 protein: CSSPSGDVRGTQYF. The CDR3 nucleotides are TGCAGTTCCCCGAGCGGAGACGTGCGAGGGACCCAGTACTTC.

CDR3 nucleotides: TGTGCCAGCAGCTTTCCTAAAAGCGGGGGCTCCTACAATGAGCAGTTCTTC. This translates into CASSFPKSGGSYNEQFF. The chain carries TRBV7-2 and TRBJ2-1; 8 bases fit TRBD2. V lost 3 bases, J lost 0 bases, and 7 bases stayed unmatched. The CDR3 is made up of 17 amino acids. The germline V gene has CDR1 SGHTA and CDR2 FQGNSA.

The chain couples TRBV18 to TRBJ1-3, with unresolved D. The CDR3 runs 12 residues. The germline V and J ends were trimmed by 6 bases and 6 bases, with 9 bases remaining between them. The V gene's germline CDR1 is KGHSH and CDR2 LQKENI. The CDR3 DNA reads as TGTGCCAGCTCGGAGGACGCAAACACCATATATTTT. Encoded protein: CASSEDANTIYF.

The V call is TRBV4-1, the J call TRBJ2-1, with TRBD1 matching over 8 bases. Germline loops: CDR1 MGHRA, CDR2 YSYEKL. V dropped 4 bases and J dropped 4; count of bases not matched to a gene: 3. This CDR3 has 14 amino acids. CDR3 sequence reads: CASSPRDRYNEQFF. Here the CDR3 DNA reads TGCGCCAGCAGCCCCCGGGACAGGTACAATGAGCAGTTCTTC.

This clonotype was detected only a few times. This chain connects TRBV9 to TRBJ2-1; D is uncertain. Germline V gene data show CDR1 as SGDLS and CDR2 as YYNGEE. CDR3 size: 14 residues. The V end was cut by 0 bases, the J end by 0 bases, with 4 bases between. In nucleotides, the CDR3 is TGTGCCAGCAGCGTAGACAGCTCCTACAATGAGCAGTTCTTC. Residues: CASSVDSSYNEQFF.

The chain has TRBV3-2 and TRBJ2-7; TRBD2 was called by the table and not checked on the DNA. TRBV3-2 is shown as a pseudogene. The CDR3 consists of 16 residues. The CDR3 DNA sequence: TGTGCCAGCAGAGGGACTAGCGGAGGGGCCTCCTACGAGCAGTACTTC. This translates into CASRGTSGGASYEQYF.

The chain links TRBV9 to TRBJ2-3; possibly TRBD1 or TRBD2 for D (5 bases each). The CDR3 is 17 residues long. Germline V gene data show CDR1 as SGDLS and CDR2 as YYNGEE. Trimming took off 0 bases at V and 5 bases at J, with 19 bases between the two ends. The CDR3 coding sequence is TGTGCCAGCAGCGTAGGTGAAGGTGGGGGACGGAGAGATACGCAGTATTTT. Its protein is CASSVGEGGGRRDTQYF.

This clonotype has only a few counts. The gene calls are TRBV5-1 and TRBJ1-2; 12 bases match TRBD1. V was pared by 4 bases and J by 8 bases, with 6 bases of the junction left unmatched. Germline assignment: CDR1 SGHRS and CDR2 YFSETQ. The CDR3 has 14 residues. CDR3 in DNA: TGCGCCAGCAGCGAGAGGGACAGGGGGCAGGGCTACACCTTC. As protein: CASSERDRGQGYTF.

This clonotype showed up just a few times. The chain employs TRBV30 and TRBJ1-1; unclear D gene. Germline V gene data show CDR1 as GTSNPN and CDR2 as SVGIG (reference sequence). V shed 0 bases and J shed 1 base, with 12 bases lying between them. The CDR3 runs to 15 residues. The chain's CDR3 is CAWSVGSRPNTEAFF. CDR3 DNA: TGTGCCTGGAGTGTTGGGTCCAGGCCGAACACTGAAGCTTTCTTT.

The chain links TRBV11-2 to TRBJ1-1, with 7 nucleotides matching TRBD1. The CDR3 runs to 14 residues. CDR1 and CDR2 (germline): SGHAT, FQNNGV. Trimming took 2 bases from V and 2 from J; bases not matched to a gene: 2. The DNA of the CDR3 is TGTGCCAGCAGCTTATCAGGGGGTAACACTGAAGCTTTCTTT. The encoded protein is CASSLSGGNTEAFF.